The 3 T cell receptor beta chains below were found in one sample sequenced in a study of regulatory T cells in long-lasting Graves disease. HTBI primers from iRepertoire and Arm-PCR of CDR3 regions yielded the TCR beta libraries. From the multiplex PCR reads, TCRdb called clonotypes with MiXCR, one entry per CDR3 protein. Here the sample spans some 240,000 distinct CDR3 sequences, roughly 18% being singletons. Time point specified: newly diagnosed GD, antithyroid drugs for less than 3 months. The TCR library was made from RNA extracted from PBMCs. The same sample was also used in a study of T cells in Graves' hyperthyroidism and ophthalmopathy.

Sequenced here: peripheral blood mononuclear cells (PBMCs), sampled at new diagnosis, from a patient treated with antithyroid drugs. These receptors originate from a woman aged 25-40 years with Graves disease.

Ten or more counts support this clonotype. CDR3 in DNA: TGTGCCAGCAGCTTAGGGACTTCTTCGGATACGCAGTATTTT. It encodes CASSLGTSSDTQYF. The V gene is TRBV11-3, the J gene TRBJ2-3, with D possibly being TRBD2 (5 bases). Germline values: CDR1 SGHNT, CDR2 YENEEA. The CDR3 length is 14 residues. Trimming left V 1 base short and J 6 bases short, with 11 bases between. Full variable domain (outside the CDR3, taken from reference TRBV11-3 and TRBJ2-3): EAGVVQSPRYKIIEKKQPVAFWCNPISGHNTLYWYLQNLGQGPELLIRYENEEAVDDSQLPKDRFSAERLKGVDSTLKIQPAELGDSAVYLCASSLGTSSDTQYFGPGTRLTVL.

This clonotype was detected ten times or more. This chain connects TRBV15 to TRBJ1-2; 10 bases are a match to TRBD1. The V gene end was trimmed by 0 bases and the J gene end by 0 bases; junction bases not matched to a gene: 4. Germline values: CDR1 LNHNV, CDR2 YYDKDF (reference sequence). This CDR3 spans 17 amino acids. The CDR3 spells CATSRDQGQGANYGYTF. For the CDR3, the DNA is TGTGCCACCAGCAGAGATCAAGGACAGGGGGCTAACTATGGCTACACCTTC. Using reference TRBV15 and TRBJ1-2 for the parts outside the CDR3, the full variable domain is DAMVIQNPRYQVTQFGKPVTLSCSQTLNHNVMYWYQQKSSQAPKLLFHYYDKDFNNEADTPDNFQSRRPNTSFCFLDIRSPGLGDTAMYLCATSRDQGQGANYGYTFGSGTRLTVV.

This clonotype showed up many times. V is TRBV6-1 and J is TRBJ2-1, with 8 bases identical to TRBD2. The CDR3 runs to 15 residues. Germline loops: CDR1 MNHNS, CDR2 SASEGT. Trimming cost V 6 bases and J 6 bases; bases outside gene matches: 10. CDR3 amino acids: CASRDRLGLANEQFF. The CDR3 region has the DNA TGTGCCAGCAGGGACCGACTAGGACTAGCCAATGAGCAGTTCTTC.